The 12 T cell receptor beta chains below all came from one sample that was sequenced in a study of blood T cells in healthy people across ages. A sample-barcoded 5' primer and a J-beta primer mix were used in a second PCR of roughly 7 to 12 cycles. A single record per CDR3 protein comes from TCRdb applying MiXCR to the 5' RACE reads. The data show 1.5 million to 2 million distinct CDR3 sequences, with roughly 49% seen just once and approximately 2% held by the top ten. What was sequenced was blood. The receptors derive from a woman in her 40s in good health.

V is TRBV20-1 and J is TRBJ1-2; 8 nucleotides line up with TRBD1. The CDR3 is made up of 14 amino acids. J was trimmed by 1 base and V by 5 bases; bases with no gene match: 6. Germline V gene lookup returns CDR1 DFQATT and CDR2 SNEGSKA (reference sequence). This CDR3 reads CSASTGGFNYGYTF. Written as DNA, the CDR3 is TGCAGTGCTTCTACAGGGGGGTTTAACTATGGCTACACCTTC.

The chain combines TRBV20-1 with TRBJ1-1; 7 nucleotides match TRBD1. From germline, CDR1 is DFQATT and CDR2 SNEGSKA (reference sequence). CDR3 length: 14 residues. V lost 1 base, J lost 1 base, and 3 bases stayed unmatched. The CDR3, as DNA: TGCAGTGCTAGAGGGACAGGCCGGAACACTGAAGCTTTCTTT. It is translated as CSARGTGRNTEAFF.

The J gene is TRBJ1-1, the V gene TRBV29-1; D is undetermined. Per the germline V gene, CDR1 is SQVTM and CDR2 is ANQGSEA. The CDR3 totals 11 residues. Trimming removed 5 bases at V and 3 bases at J, with 7 bases between. The CDR3 bases are TGCAGCGTTAGGGTTGACACTGAAGCTTTCTTT. This codes for CSVRVDTEAFF.

This sequence joins TRBV10-3 and TRBJ2-5; D remains ambiguous. Trimming shortened V by 7 bases and J by 11 bases, and 17 bases separated the two germline ends. The CDR3 is 12 residues long. In germline, CDR1 is ENHRY, CDR2 SYGVKD. Here the CDR3 reads CAITPTGNEQYF. DNA for the CDR3: TGTGCCATCACTCCAACCGGCAATGAGCAGTACTTC.

This clonotype was counted at least ten times. A junction boundary mismatches the germline segment, possibly from a read error. The chain employs TRBV4-1 and TRBJ2-6; possibly TRBD2 for D (6 bases). The germline V gene encodes CDR1 MGHRA and CDR2 YSYEKL. There are 16 residues in the CDR3. In DNA, the CDR3 is TGTGCCAGCAGCCAGTTACGGGGGTCTGGGGCCAACGTCCTGACTTTC. It translates to CASSQLRGSGANVLTF.

In the case of this clonotype: At one of its ends the junction is not consistent with the germline gene, which may arise from a read error. The chain links TRBV4-2 to TRBJ2-7, with D uncertain. This CDR3 has 14 amino acids. Germline CDR1 and CDR2: LGHNA and YNFKEQ. The CDR3 protein is CASSQDELSDEQYF. The CDR3 DNA reads TGTGCCAGCAGCCAAGATGAACTCTCCGACGAGCAGTACTTC.

The chain uses TRBV7-9 and TRBJ2-1, with 7 bases that match TRBD2. Germline V gene lookup returns CDR1 SEHNR and CDR2 FQNEAQ (reference sequence). This CDR3 comprises 16 residues. The junction had 8 bases not matched to a gene; V was cut back by 6 bases and J by 0 bases. The CDR3 sequence is CASRPPAGVSYNEQFF. The CDR3 DNA sequence: TGTGCCAGCAGGCCTCCGGCGGGGGTCTCCTACAATGAGCAGTTCTTC.

The rearrangement joins TRBV6-2 or TRBV6-3 to TRBJ2-4; 9 nucleotides align to TRBD1. Germline V CDR1 and CDR2: MNHEY, SVGEGT. V was pared by 8 bases and J by 0 bases, with 29 bases of the junction left unmatched. This CDR3 has 23 residues. Here the CDR3 reads CASGTIGGTGNRIGGVAKNIQYF. The DNA for the CDR3 is TGTGCCAGCGGTACTATAGGCGGGACAGGGAATCGTATAGGGGGTGTAGCCAAAAACATTCAGTACTTC.

This clonotype was picked up a small number of times. The chain couples TRBV12-3 or TRBV12-4 to TRBJ2-7, with D possibly being TRBD1 (6 bases). V lost 0 bases and J lost 3, with 12 bases in between. The CDR3 covers 15 residues. CDR3 sequence: CASSLAGGKNYEQYF. In DNA form, the CDR3 reads TGTGCCAGCAGTTTAGCAGGGGGAAAGAACTACGAGCAGTACTTC.

The chain links TRBV7-2 to TRBJ2-4, with 16 bases fitting TRBD2. TRBJ2-7 matches the DNA end more closely, so the J call is doubtful. This CDR3 spans 18 amino acids. CDR1 SGHTA and CDR2 FQGNSA come from the germline V gene. The CDR3 nucleotides read TGTGCCAGCAGCTACTTGGGGACTAGCGGGGGGGCGCCCTACGAGCAGTACTTC. Amino acids: CASSYLGTSGGAPYEQYF.

This rearrangement joins TRBV7-6 to TRBJ2-7; a possible D gene is TRBD2 (7 bases). V was cut by 1 base and J by 5 bases, with 12 bases left in between. The CDR3 has 14 residues. Germline V gives CDR1 SGHVS, CDR2 FNYEAQ. Here the CDR3 DNA reads TGTGCCAGCAGCTTAGGAGGCGGGGGCGACGAGCAGTACTTC. Translating gives CASSLGGGGDEQYF.

About this clonotype: Germline is not matched at one junction end, which may reflect a read error. The rearrangement joins TRBV27 to TRBJ1-5; no firm D call. Germline V gives CDR1 MNHEY, CDR2 SMNVEV (reference sequence). The CDR3 sequence is 13 residues long. The CDR3 DNA sequence: TGCGCCAGCAGCACTAACCGAGGGCAGCCCCAGCATTTT. Its translation is CASSTNRGQPQHF.